This T cell receptor (beta chain) was identified during a study of PD-L1 blockade in urothelial cancer. For the study at large: The study started patients on atezolizumab in about 2014, giving 1,200 mg intravenously every 3 weeks. Study conclusions and caveats: Better survival was predicted when blood TCR clonality before treatment fell below the median.

This CDR3 spans 14 amino acids. V dropped 0 bases and J dropped 6 bases, with 11 bases sitting between them. The germline V gene has CDR1 MNHEY and CDR2 SVGAGI. Comments on this clone: Its antigen is unidentified.

Specified time point: peripheral blood 6 weeks after treatment start. Sequenced by immunoSEQ multiplex PCR; TCRdb stores in-frame clones only, minus some. The data show around 66,000 clones, roughly 86% seen once. The sequencing here drew on PBMCs, taken around atezolizumab (anti-PD-L1) treatment. This chain uses TRBV6-5 with TRBJ1-2; D might be TRBD1 (5 bases). This receptor was obtained from a man aged 55 to 70 with urothelial cancer. This chain's CDR3 is CASSYSLGANGYTF. The CDR3 DNA is TGTGCCAGCAGTTACTCCCTAGGGGCAAATGGCTACACCTTC.